The 6 T cell receptor beta chains presented below share a single source sample, sequenced in a study of PD-L1 blockade in urothelial cancer. The table came from immunoSEQ multiplex PCR; TCRdb's copy has only in-frame clones and leaves some out. The repertoire holds about 44,000 clones, with about four fifths as singletons. The source was PBMCs, collected around atezolizumab (anti-PD-L1) treatment. Source of these receptors: a man between 70 and 80 years old with urothelial cancer.

The chain recombines TRBV29-1 with TRBJ2-2; D call uncertain. The CDR3 covers 14 residues. V was cut by 1 base and J by 0 bases, with 6 bases left in between. Per the germline V gene, CDR1 is SQVTM and CDR2 is ANQGSEA. CDR3 nucleotide sequence: TGCAGCGTTGAAGGGCCCTCGAACACCGGGGAGCTGTTTTTT. Its protein is CSVEGPSNTGELFF.

The chain couples TRBV5-6 to TRBJ2-5; a possible D gene is TRBD1 (6 bases). Per the germline V gene, CDR1 is SGHDT and CDR2 is YYEEEE. Trimming shortened V by 4 bases and J by 4 bases, and 17 bases separated the two germline ends. The CDR3 is 15 amino acids. The CDR3: CASSRSDRRRETQYF. As DNA, the CDR3 is TGTGCCAGCAGCCGCTCAGACAGGCGGAGAGAGACCCAGTACTTC.

The chain links TRBV10-3 to TRBJ2-7; D unclear. Between the trimmed V and J ends, which lost 0 bases and 2 bases, there was a span of 8 bases. CDR3 length equals 14 residues. CDR1 is ENHRY and CDR2 is SYGVKD in the germline V gene. The CDR3 loop is CAISESRAPYEQYF. The CDR3 coding sequence is TGTGCCATCAGTGAGTCGAGAGCCCCCTACGAGCAGTACTTC.

This clone was seen more than once but under ten times. The chain employs TRBV4-1 and TRBJ2-5; no reliable D call. V dropped 2 bases and J dropped 0 bases, with 13 bases sitting between them. The CDR3 runs 16 residues. From germline, CDR1 is MGHRA and CDR2 YSYEKL. For the CDR3, the DNA is TGCGCCAGCAGCCAACAGACGGCCGGGTACCAAGAGACCCAGTACTTC. It codes for CASSQQTAGYQETQYF.

This sequence joins TRBV21-1 and TRBJ2-1; no DNA check was done on the table's D call, TRBD2. TRBV21-1 is shown as a pseudogene. The CDR3 has 15 amino acids. The CDR3 reads CASSKLETGYNEQFF. The CDR3, as DNA: TGTGCCAGCAGCAAATTGGAGACTGGTTACAATGAGCAGTTCTTC.

The V and J genes are TRBV7-2 and TRBJ2-1, with 11 positions matching TRBD2. Unmatched junction bases numbered 3, after V lost 1 base and J lost 7 bases. This CDR3 contains 15 residues. Germline V gene lookup returns CDR1 SGHTA and CDR2 FQGNSA. As DNA, the CDR3 is TGTGCCAGCAGCTTAGGACTAGCGGGAAATAATGAGCAGTTCTTC. Translation gives CASSLGLAGNNEQFF. Looking up the rest from reference TRBV7-2 and TRBJ2-1 gives the full variable domain: GAGVSQSPSNKVTEKGKDVELRCDPISGHTALYWYRQSLGQGLEFLIYFQGNSAPDKSGLPSDRFSAERTGGSVSTLTIQRTQQEDSAVYLCASSLGLAGNNEQFFGPGTRLTVL.